This TCR beta chain was observed in a study of STAT3 mutations in large granular lymphocyte leukemia (dated by TCRdb to about 2019). Background on the whole study: In roughly half of the longitudinally sequenced T-LGLL patients, canonical activating STAT3 mutations were detected. Over half of the T-LGLL patients were given one or more immunosuppressive therapy regimens, and approximately 41% of the treated patients had a hematologic response. To reconstruct clonal hierarchy and dynamics, serial deep sequencing of TCRbeta CDR3 and STAT3 was performed in patients with T-cell large granular lymphocyte leukemia. From an initial cohort of some 210 LGL patients, 15 to 20 representative T-LGLL cases were chosen for longitudinal sequencing of TCRbeta and STAT3. As controls, the study also included longitudinal sequencing of two patients with natural killer LGL leukemia. For each patient, sequencing was performed at an average of 4 time points, with a range of 2 to 8 samplings. Paper-wide results and their limitations: The linking of therapy response to changes in TCR clonal burden was complicated by variable intervals between samplings and differing treatment regimens. In about 35% of the 18 patients, TCR clonotype switching occurred after therapy, and every newly emerging clone was STAT3 wild type. At least one immunodominant TCRbeta clonotype was identified in every T-LGLL patient, and multiple immunodominant subclonotypes were identified in about half of the T-LGLL patients. The burden of the dominant TCR clone was higher than the STAT3 mutant burden in several patients, which suggests that the STAT3 mutation arose secondarily inside a clone that had already expanded. Persisting codominant clonotypes in some patients meant a small but highly pathogenic clone may have been missed. Because no samples were available when a clone first appeared, clonal expansion had to be inferred from samplings taken at other points.

DNA was extracted from blood mononuclear cells, with the same DNA used for both TCR and STAT3 sequencing. On this clone: Its antigen remains unidentified. Base qualities are not at hand, and no much larger clone is one base apart.

TCRbeta libraries were sequenced on an Illumina MiSeq, and an average of around 41,000 productive templates per sample was obtained. The immunoSEQ assay, which uses multiplex PCR amplification, was used to generate TCRbeta CDR3 libraries. On the study's bioinformatics: Repertoire diversity was calculated as previously defined, with values near 0 taken to indicate extremely monoclonal samples. The immuneACCESS repertoire file appears here via TCRdb, limited to in-frame rearrangements. These files lack a portion of the clones; in checked studies, under half of the deficit traces to unresolved V genes, and the cause of the others is not known. Clone size and the V and J calls come from that table; the DNA yielded D and trimming. A total of 13,000 or so clones appear in this sample, 80% to 90% of them only once. The ten largest clones take up approximately 12% of the sample. Via the germline V gene (reference sequence), CDR1 is MNHEY and CDR2 SMNVEV. For this chain, trimming is 4 bases at the V end and 4 bases at the J end, and the number of junction bases without a gene match is 12. The CDR3 runs 16 residues from the cysteine to the phenylalanine. Only the CDR3 region is kept as DNA, spanning 48 bases read in frame from base 1.

The TCR sequence derives from a human donor with T large granular lymphocyte leukemia. Some clones in this sample may be carry-over from other donors' samples. Specimen: PBMCs. The receptor chain draws on TRBV27 and TRBJ2-5; TRBD1 fits 7 bases in the junction. The DNA sequence follows: TGTGCCAGCAGTTCCTCTTGGGACAGTACTCGAGAGACCCAGTACTTC. Translated, this gives CASSSSWDSTRETQYF.